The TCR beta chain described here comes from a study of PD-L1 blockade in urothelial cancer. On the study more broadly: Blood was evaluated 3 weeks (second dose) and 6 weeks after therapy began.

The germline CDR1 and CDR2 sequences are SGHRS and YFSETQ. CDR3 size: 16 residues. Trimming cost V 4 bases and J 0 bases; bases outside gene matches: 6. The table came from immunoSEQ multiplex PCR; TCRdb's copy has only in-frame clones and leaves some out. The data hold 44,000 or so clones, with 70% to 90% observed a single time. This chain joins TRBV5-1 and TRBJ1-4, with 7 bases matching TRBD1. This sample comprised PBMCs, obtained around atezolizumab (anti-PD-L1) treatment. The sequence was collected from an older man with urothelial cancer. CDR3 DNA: TGCGCCAGCAGCCCACAAGGACAGGCAACTAATGAAAAACTGTTTTTT. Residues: CASSPQGQATNEKLFF. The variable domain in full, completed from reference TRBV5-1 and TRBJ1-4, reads KAGVTQTPRYLIKTRGQQVTLSCSPISGHRSVSWYQQTPGQGLQFLFEYFSETQRNKGNFPGRFSGRQFSNSRSEMNVSTLELGDSALYLCASSPQGQATNEKLFFGSGTQLSVL.